A selection of T cell receptor beta chains follows, all from one sample in a study of T cell repertoires in ileal Crohn's disease. TCRdb keeps only in-frame clones here, not all; method: immunoSEQ multiplex PCR. The data contain around 15,000 clones, 80% of them singletons. The specimen sequenced was ileal tissue. The origin of the receptors is an adult with Crohn's disease. Each CDR3 is given with its conserved first and last residue. Size is stated for part of the rows, as once, few or many counts, or as a class when the clone is expanded.

>TRBV9|NA|TRBJ2-4
CASSVGGGKNIQYF
>TRBV5-1|NA|TRBJ2-3
CASSLLGRGGRSDTQYF
>TRBV28|NA|TRBJ2-1
CASSLQGGEQFF
>TRBV5-4|NA|TRBJ2-6
CASSLGAITSSGANVLTF
>TRBV27|NA|TRBJ2-1
CASSLRDRGNEQFF
>TRBV11-1|NA|TRBJ1-2
CASSLAGANGYTF
>TRBV30|NA|TRBJ1-5
CAWTGTGGNQPQHF
>TRBV29-1|NA|TRBJ2-1
CSAPEGGLAGFGGEQFF
>TRBV5-6|NA|TRBJ1-1
CASSLLAGMNTEAFF
>TRBV28|NA|TRBJ2-2
CASSSPLDRGSGGELFF
>TRBV4-2|once|TRBJ2-2
CASSQLTSGNTGELFF
>TRBV6-1|NA|TRBJ2-1
CASSFLGEYNEQFF
>TRBV5-6|NA|TRBJ2-6
CASSRGQGGSGANVLTF
>TRBV30|NA|TRBJ1-5
CAWGQTVSNQPQHF
>TRBV5-4|NA|TRBJ1-1
CASSPPPRTGTNTETFF
>TRBV29-1|NA|TRBJ2-3
CSVREGGDTQYF
>TRBV5-1|once|TRBJ2-1
CASSPGLGEQFF
>TRBV10-1|once|TRBJ1-6
CASSRDNNSPLHF
>TRBV5-1|few|TRBJ2-1
CASSLSPAGDGGNEQFF
>TRBV18|NA|TRBJ1-2
CASSPRRGESGYTF
>TRBV9|NA|TRBJ2-4
CASSVAGSPKNIQYF
>TRBV18|NA|TRBJ1-5
CASSGTAGPQHF
>TRBV15|NA|TRBJ1-5
CATSRGLVVGGQPQHF
>TRBV7-2|NA|TRBJ2-3
CASSLAPSGGGLTDTQYF
>TRBV19|NA|TRBJ2-3
CASSRRRDRGDTQYF
>TRBV7-2|NA|TRBJ2-4
CASSLAYRTELNIQYF
>TRBV25-1|NA|TRBJ1-6
CASSESTGPSAYNSPLHF
>TRBV6-5|NA|TRBJ2-1
CASSRPGGAEQFF
>TRBV9|NA|TRBJ1-6
CASSVGTGQSSYNSPLHF
>TRBV7-9|NA|TRBJ2-5
CASTSRVQETQYF